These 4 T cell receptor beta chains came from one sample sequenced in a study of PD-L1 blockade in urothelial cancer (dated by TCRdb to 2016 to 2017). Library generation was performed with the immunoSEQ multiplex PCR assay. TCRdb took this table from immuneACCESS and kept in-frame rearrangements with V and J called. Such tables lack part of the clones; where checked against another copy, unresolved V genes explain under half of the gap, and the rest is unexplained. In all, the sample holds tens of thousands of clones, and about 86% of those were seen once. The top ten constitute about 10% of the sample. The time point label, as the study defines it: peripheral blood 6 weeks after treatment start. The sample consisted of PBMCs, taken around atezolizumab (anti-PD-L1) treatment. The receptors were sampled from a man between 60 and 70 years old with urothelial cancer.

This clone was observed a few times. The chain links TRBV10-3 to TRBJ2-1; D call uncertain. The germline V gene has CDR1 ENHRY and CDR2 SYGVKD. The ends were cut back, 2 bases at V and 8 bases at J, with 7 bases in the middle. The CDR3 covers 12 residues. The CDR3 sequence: CAISETTHEQFF. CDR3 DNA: TGTGCCATCAGTGAGACTACGCATGAGCAGTTCTTC.

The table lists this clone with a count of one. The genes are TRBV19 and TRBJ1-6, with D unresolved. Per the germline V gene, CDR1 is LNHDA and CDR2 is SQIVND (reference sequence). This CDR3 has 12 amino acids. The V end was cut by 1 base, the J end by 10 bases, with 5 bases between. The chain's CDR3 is CASSIGGSPLHF. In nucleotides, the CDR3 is TGTGCCAGTAGTATAGGAGGGTCACCCCTCCACTTT.

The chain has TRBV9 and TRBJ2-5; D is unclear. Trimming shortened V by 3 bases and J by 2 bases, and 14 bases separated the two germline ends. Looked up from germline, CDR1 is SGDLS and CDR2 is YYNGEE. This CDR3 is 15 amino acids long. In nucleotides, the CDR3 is TGTGCCAGCAGCGCCGAGACACGGCCACAAGAGACCCAGTACTTC. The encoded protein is CASSAETRPQETQYF.

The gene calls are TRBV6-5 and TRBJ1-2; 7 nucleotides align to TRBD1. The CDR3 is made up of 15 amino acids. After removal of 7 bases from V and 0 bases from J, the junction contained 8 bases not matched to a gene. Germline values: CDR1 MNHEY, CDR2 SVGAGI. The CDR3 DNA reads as TGTGCCAGCACTAAAGGGACAGCTTCTAACTATGGCTACACCTTC. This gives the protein CASTKGTASNYGYTF.